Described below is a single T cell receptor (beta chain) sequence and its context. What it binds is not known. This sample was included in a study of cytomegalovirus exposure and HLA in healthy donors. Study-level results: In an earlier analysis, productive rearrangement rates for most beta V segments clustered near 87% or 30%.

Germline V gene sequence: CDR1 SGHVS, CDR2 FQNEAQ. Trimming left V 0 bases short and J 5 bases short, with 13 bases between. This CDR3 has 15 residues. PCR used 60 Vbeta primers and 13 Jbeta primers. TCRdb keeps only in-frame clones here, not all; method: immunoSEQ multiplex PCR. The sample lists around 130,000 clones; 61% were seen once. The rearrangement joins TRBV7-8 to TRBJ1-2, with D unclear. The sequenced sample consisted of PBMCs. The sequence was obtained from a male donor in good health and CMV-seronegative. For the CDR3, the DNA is TGTGCCAGCAGCTTAGCGGTTGGCTCGCGGTATGGCTACACCTTC. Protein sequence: CASSLAVGSRYGYTF.